These T cell receptor beta chains were read from a single sample in a study of shared clonotypes between healthy human individuals. Profiled with immunoSEQ multiplex PCR; TCRdb holds only in-frame clones, not every one. This table has 750,000 to 1,000,000 clones, 80% to 95% appearing once. The material sequenced was naive CD8+ T cells sorted from blood. These receptor sequences come from a man aged 25-45 years in good health. CDR3s include the opening cysteine and the closing phenylalanine or tryptophan. A D gene is named only where the DNA matches it firmly. Size is omitted from some rows. Given values are once, few, many or a class for expanded clones.

clone size: NA; V gene: TRBV5-1; D gene: NA; J gene: TRBJ1-3; CDR3 protein: CASKSSAGTGNTIYF; CDR3 DNA: TGCGCCAGCAAGTCCTCCGCGGGTACAGGAAACACCATATATTTT
clone size: NA; V gene: TRBV28; D gene: TRBD1; J gene: TRBJ2-5; CDR3 protein: CASSYPGQVGQETQYF; CDR3 DNA: TGTGCCAGCAGCTATCCTGGACAGGTTGGGCAAGAGACCCAGTACTTC
clone size: NA; V gene: TRBV7-8; D gene: TRBD1; J gene: TRBJ2-7; CDR3 protein: CASSSTSGGSSYEQYF; CDR3 DNA: TGTGCCAGCAGCTCCACCTCAGGGGGTAGCTCCTACGAGCAGTACTTC
clone size: NA; V gene: TRBV27; D gene: NA; J gene: TRBJ2-3; CDR3 protein: CASRQQQTPTDTQYF; CDR3 DNA: TGTGCCAGCAGACAACAACAGACCCCCACAGATACGCAGTATTTT
clone size: NA; V gene: TRBV9; D gene: NA; J gene: TRBJ2-3; CDR3 protein: CASSFTGHPTDTQYF; CDR3 DNA: TGTGCCAGCAGCTTTACGGGACACCCCACAGATACGCAGTATTTT
clone size: NA; V gene: TRBV4-2; D gene: TRBD2; J gene: TRBJ2-3; CDR3 protein: CASSQVGLGLAGATQYF; CDR3 DNA: TGTGCCAGCAGCCAAGTTGGGCTGGGGCTAGCGGGAGCTACGCAGTATTTT
clone size: many; V gene: TRBV19; D gene: NA; J gene: TRBJ2-1; CDR3 protein: CASSIELGPPEQFF; CDR3 DNA: TGTGCCAGTAGTATAGAACTAGGCCCCCCCGAGCAGTTCTTC
clone size: NA; V gene: TRBV7-6; D gene: NA; J gene: TRBJ1-1; CDR3 protein: CASSLVRGDGNTEAFF; CDR3 DNA: TGTGCCAGCAGCTTAGTGCGCGGGGACGGGAACACTGAAGCTTTCTTT
clone size: NA; V gene: TRBV27; D gene: TRBD2; J gene: TRBJ2-1; CDR3 protein: CASSWGLGSRNEQFF; CDR3 DNA: TGTGCCAGCAGTTGGGGACTAGGGAGTAGGAATGAGCAGTTCTTC
clone size: once; V gene: TRBV2; D gene: NA; J gene: TRBJ1-2; CDR3 protein: CASSDHLGFYDYGYTF; CDR3 DNA: TGTGCCAGCAGTGATCACTTAGGGTTTTACGACTATGGCTACACCTTC
clone size: NA; V gene: TRBV11-2; D gene: NA; J gene: TRBJ2-7; CDR3 protein: CASSFEVQDF; CDR3 DNA: TGTGCCAGCAGCTTTGAGGTCCAGGACTTC